This T cell receptor (beta chain) was recovered during a study of T cell responses to AZD1222 COVID-19 vaccine. Study-wide results and caveats: Among the donors, most were white British and more were female, and clonal diversity was possibly underestimated. Two AZD1222 doses significantly raised spike-specific TCR breadth and depth over controls.

The method was immunoSEQ multiplex PCR; TCRdb's version includes in-frame clones alone and lacks a portion of them. This table has 150,000 or so clones, about 91% appearing once. CDR3 size: 14 residues. Trimming left V 2 bases short and J 1 base short, with 9 bases between. Germline values: CDR1 SGHNT, CDR2 YYREEE (reference sequence). Worth noting for this clone: What it recognizes is unknown.

The source was peripheral blood, collected on day 0 of AZD1222 vaccination. The chain recombines TRBV5-4 with TRBJ1-1, with D tentatively TRBD1 (5 bases). The TCR comes from an adult in good health. The DNA for the CDR3 is TGTGCCAGCAGCTTAGGAGGGACGAACACTGAAGCTTTCTTT. The encoded protein is CASSLGGTNTEAFF.